This paragraph covers one T cell receptor beta chain sequence. Its specificity is not known. TCRdb keeps only in-frame clones here, not all; method: immunoSEQ multiplex PCR. The table includes about 180,000 clones, roughly 91% detected once. This entry belongs to a study of T cell responses to AZD1222 COVID-19 vaccine. Broader study findings: A mostly white British donor set with more females was recruited, and clonal diversity was possibly underestimated. CD4 TCRs covered the whole spike, strongest at regions 160-218 and 743-854.

The CDR3 covers 17 residues. The V gene's germline CDR1 is SGHTA and CDR2 FQGNSA. V lost 1 base to trimming and J lost 2 bases, with 15 bases between them. The chain employs TRBV7-2 and TRBJ1-5; no clear D gene. The specimen was peripheral blood, collected 28 days after the second AZD1222 dose. This sequence was found in an adult who received the AZD1222 COVID-19 vaccine. This CDR3 reads CASSLDHGWGRNQPQHF. The CDR3 coding sequence is TGTGCCAGCAGCTTAGACCACGGGTGGGGTCGCAATCAGCCCCAGCATTTT.